Below, 21 T cell receptor beta chains from the same sample are listed, as sequenced in a study of blood T cell repertoires in COVID-19. The table came from immunoSEQ multiplex PCR; TCRdb's copy has only in-frame clones and leaves some out. The table includes 150,000 to 200,000 clones, around nine tenths detected once. Sequences were obtained from peripheral blood. These receptor sequences come from a man in his sixties with active or convalescent COVID-19.

The V and J genes are TRBV7-9 and TRBJ2-7; possible D gene TRBD1, 5 bases. Germline CDR1 reads SEHNR; CDR2 reads FQNEAQ (reference sequence). V was pared by 2 bases and J by 2 bases, with 10 bases between. This CDR3 has 14 amino acids. CDR3 in DNA: TGTGCCAGCAGCTTAACTACAGGACCCTACGAGCAGTACTTC. Translated: CASSLTTGPYEQYF.

The chain has TRBV4-2 and TRBJ1-1; D remains unclear. The CDR3 is 15 amino acids. Deletions cut 0 bases from V and 1 base from J, with 9 bases between. Germline-derived CDR1 and CDR2 are LGHNA and YNFKEQ. CDR3 loop: CASSQDVHSNTEAFF. The CDR3 DNA sequence: TGTGCCAGCAGCCAAGACGTCCACTCGAACACTGAAGCTTTCTTT.

V and J are TRBV6-5 and TRBJ1-1, with a possible D match to TRBD1 (5 bases). V shed 7 bases and J shed 4 bases, with 13 bases lying between them. Germline V gene sequence: CDR1 MNHEY, CDR2 SVGAGI. The CDR3 extends over 13 amino acids. The CDR3 DNA follows: TGTGCCAGCATTAAGGACACGGTCACTGAAGCTTTCTTT. Its translation is CASIKDTVTEAFF.

The rearrangement uses TRBV6-1 and TRBJ1-4; D might be TRBD1 (6 bases). The CDR3 extends over 16 amino acids. CDR1 is MNHNS, CDR2 SASEGT, per germline. Trimming pared 0 bases from V and 5 bases from J, leaving 13 bases between. The CDR3 protein is CASSEAQGQGNEKLFF. DNA for the CDR3: TGTGCCAGCAGTGAAGCGCAGGGTCAGGGGAATGAAAAACTGTTTTTT.

Remarks on this clone: The same CDR3 arises from other DNA sequences in this sample as well. The V gene is TRBV30, the J gene TRBJ1-5; TRBD1 aligns across 7 bases. The length of the CDR3 is 13 residues. Looked up from germline, CDR1 is GTSNPN and CDR2 is SVGIG (reference sequence). V gave up 1 base and J gave up 5 bases; unmatched junction bases: 2. Written as DNA, the CDR3 is TGTGCCTGGAGTGGCACAGGGGATCAGCCCCAGCATTTT. Residues: CAWSGTGDQPQHF.

CDR3 region: CATSEPGQGTDTQYF. The CDR3 bases are TGTGCCACCAGTGAACCGGGACAGGGTACAGATACGCAGTATTTT. This chain connects TRBV24-1 to TRBJ2-3, with TRBD1 matching 9 bases. The J segment lost 3 bases and the V segment lost 4 bases, leaving 4 bases of the junction unmatched. Germline assignment: CDR1 KGHDR and CDR2 SFDVKD. The CDR3 is 15 amino acids.

The chain is built from TRBV7-2 and TRBJ2-7; TRBD1 aligns across 9 bases. The CDR3 length is 15 residues. J gave up 4 bases and V 3 bases, and 7 bases lay outside the gene matches. CDR1 is SGHTA, CDR2 FQGNSA, per germline. The chain's CDR3 is CASSFGPGQGYEQYF. CDR3 DNA: TGTGCCAGCAGCTTCGGACCGGGACAGGGTTACGAGCAGTACTTC.

The chain carries TRBV5-8 and TRBJ1-5; no definite D call. There are 12 residues in the CDR3. V shed 4 bases and J shed 4 bases, with 6 bases lying between them. The germline V gene encodes CDR1 SGHTS and CDR2 YDEGEE. In nucleotides, the CDR3 is TGTGCCAGCAGCCTCCTTAATCAGCCCCAGCATTTT. This gives the protein CASSLLNQPQHF.

The chain recombines TRBV2 with TRBJ1-2; D not resolved. The CDR3 is made up of 14 amino acids. The germline V gene has CDR1 SNHLY and CDR2 FYNNEI. Trimming shortened V by 3 bases and J by 4 bases, and 12 bases separated the two germline ends. Written as DNA, the CDR3 is TGTGCCAGCAGTGATCGGTCAACCCTCTATGGCTACACCTTC. It is translated as CASSDRSTLYGYTF.

V is TRBV7-2 and J is TRBJ1-5, with D tentatively TRBD1 (6 bases). The CDR3 runs to 12 residues. V was pared by 5 bases and J by 6 bases, with 8 bases between. Germline loops: CDR1 SGHTA, CDR2 FQGNSA. In nucleotides, the CDR3 is TGTGCCAGCAGCCAGGGGTCTCAGCCCCAGCATTTT. Its translation is CASSQGSQPQHF.

The chain's CDR3 is CASSTLEVGNTEAFF. The DNA of the CDR3 is TGTGCCAGTAGTACCCTCGAGGTGGGGAACACTGAAGCTTTCTTT. V gene TRBV19 combines with J gene TRBJ1-1, with D uncertain. From germline, CDR1 is LNHDA and CDR2 SQIVND (reference sequence). Trimming shortened V by 4 bases and J by 1 base, and 13 bases separated the two germline ends. The CDR3 length is 15 residues.

The CDR3: CASSDYRNYGYTF. The DNA of the CDR3 is TGCGCCAGCAGCGATTACAGAAACTATGGCTACACCTTC. J is TRBJ1-2 and V is TRBV10-1; D remains ambiguous. This CDR3 contains 13 residues. V lost 6 bases and J 2 bases, leaving 10 bases between the germline ends. Germline V gene data show CDR1 as WNHNN and CDR2 as SYGVQD (reference sequence).

Here the CDR3 reads CASSFNIWDSGYTF. The CDR3 region has the DNA TGTGCCAGCAGTTTCAACATTTGGGACAGTGGCTACACCTTC. The chain joins TRBV6-5 to TRBJ1-2, with TRBD1 matching 7 bases. The CDR3 covers 14 residues. V gave up 4 bases and J gave up 7 bases; unmatched junction bases: 9. Germline V gene data show CDR1 as MNHEY and CDR2 as SVGAGI.

V gene TRBV12-3 or TRBV12-4 combines with J gene TRBJ1-5; maybe TRBD1 (6 bases). The germline V and J ends were trimmed by 8 bases and 9 bases, with 14 bases remaining between them. The CDR3 runs 12 residues. In DNA, the CDR3 is TGTGCCAGCCGAACAGGGATGAGGCCCCAGCATTTT. This codes for CASRTGMRPQHF.

The CDR3 DNA sequence: TGTGCCAGCTCACAACACAAGAACACTGAAGCTTTCTTT. Its translation: CASSQHKNTEAFF. The chain combines TRBV18 with TRBJ1-1; D not resolved. Germline loops: CDR1 KGHSH, CDR2 LQKENI. The CDR3 is 13 amino acids. With 4 bases removed from V and 1 base from J, the gap between germline ends came to 7 bases.

The V gene is TRBV3-1 (or the pseudogene TRBV3-2), the J gene TRBJ2-2, with 7 positions matching TRBD2. V gave up 4 bases and J gave up 6 bases; unmatched junction bases: 5. This CDR3 is built from 14 residues. Germline V CDR1 and CDR2: LGHDT, YNNKEL (reference sequence). The CDR3 nucleotides read TGTGCCAGCAGCCTACGGGGGGAGTCCGGGGAGCTGTTTTTT. This sequence encodes CASSLRGESGELFF.

V and J are TRBV5-1 and TRBJ1-2, with D perhaps matching TRBD1 (6 bases). Trimming cost V 4 bases and J 6 bases, with 19 bases left between them. This CDR3 spans 15 amino acids. Germline V gene sequence: CDR1 SGHRS, CDR2 YFSETQ. The CDR3: CASSPAGAVSHGYTF. The DNA for the CDR3 is TGCGCCAGCAGCCCTGCGGGGGCAGTCTCCCATGGCTACACCTTC.

This rearrangement joins TRBV2 to TRBJ2-2, with TRBD2 matching 13 bases. The germline V gene encodes CDR1 SNHLY and CDR2 FYNNEI. J gave up 2 bases and V 5 bases, and 5 bases lay outside the gene matches. The CDR3 runs to 17 residues. The CDR3 sequence: CASSTTSGGANTGELFF. In DNA form, the CDR3 reads TGTGCCAGCAGTACTACTAGCGGGGGGGCCAACACCGGGGAGCTGTTTTTT.

This clone turned up a few times. This chain connects TRBV7-2 to TRBJ1-2, with D possibly matching TRBD1 (5 bases). Trimming removed 3 bases at V and 6 bases at J, with 11 bases between. CDR3 length equals 13 residues. The germline V gene encodes CDR1 SGHTA and CDR2 FQGNSA. The CDR3 sequence: CASSFREGNGYTF. The CDR3 bases are TGTGCCAGCAGCTTTAGGGAGGGGAATGGCTACACCTTC.

V is TRBV4-1 and J is TRBJ1-2; perhaps TRBD1 as D (6 bases). Germline V CDR1 and CDR2: MGHRA, YSYEKL. V gave up 0 bases and J gave up 3 bases, with 14 bases separating them. This CDR3 region has 16 residues. The DNA for the CDR3 is TGCGCCAGCAGCCAAGATGGGGGCTCGCCGTACTATGGCTACACCTTC. It is translated as CASSQDGGSPYYGYTF.

The V call is TRBV30, the J call TRBJ1-6; D is possibly TRBD1 (5 bases). V gave up 0 bases and J gave up 9 bases, with 12 bases separating them. The CDR3 consists of 14 residues. CDR1 GTSNPN and CDR2 SVGIG come from the germline V gene (reference sequence). The CDR3 coding sequence is TGTGCCTGGAGTGTACCTGGACACCTTTCACCCCTCCACTTT. Its protein product is CAWSVPGHLSPLHF.